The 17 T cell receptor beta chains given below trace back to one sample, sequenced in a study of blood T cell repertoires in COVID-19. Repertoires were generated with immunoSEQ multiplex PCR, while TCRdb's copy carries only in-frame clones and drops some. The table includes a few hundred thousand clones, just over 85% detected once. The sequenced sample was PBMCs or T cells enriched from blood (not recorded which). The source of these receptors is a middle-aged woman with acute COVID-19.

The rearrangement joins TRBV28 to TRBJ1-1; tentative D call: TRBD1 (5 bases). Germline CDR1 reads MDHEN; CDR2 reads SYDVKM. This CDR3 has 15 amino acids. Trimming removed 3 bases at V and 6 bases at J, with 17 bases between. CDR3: CASSLGTVGASEAFF. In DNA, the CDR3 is TGTGCCAGCAGTTTGGGCACCGTAGGGGCCTCTGAAGCTTTCTTT.

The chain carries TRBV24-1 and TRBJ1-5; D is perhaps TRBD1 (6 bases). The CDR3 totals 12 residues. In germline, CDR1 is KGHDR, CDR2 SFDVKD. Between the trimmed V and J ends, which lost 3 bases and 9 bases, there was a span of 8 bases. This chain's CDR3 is CATSDTGMPQHF. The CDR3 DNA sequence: TGTGCCACCAGTGATACAGGGATGCCCCAGCATTTT.

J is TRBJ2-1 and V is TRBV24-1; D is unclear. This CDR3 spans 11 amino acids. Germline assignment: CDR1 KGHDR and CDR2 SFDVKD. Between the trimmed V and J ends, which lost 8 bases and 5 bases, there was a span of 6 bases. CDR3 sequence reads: CATNENNEQFF. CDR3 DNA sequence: TGTGCCACCAACGAGAACAATGAGCAGTTCTTC.

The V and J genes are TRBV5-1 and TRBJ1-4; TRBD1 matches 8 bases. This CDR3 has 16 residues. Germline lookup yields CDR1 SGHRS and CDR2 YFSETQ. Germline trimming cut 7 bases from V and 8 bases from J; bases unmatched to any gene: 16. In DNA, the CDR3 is TGCGCCAGCCGCCTAACCGGACAGGGAGGATTGGAAAAACTGTTTTTT. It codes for CASRLTGQGGLEKLFF.

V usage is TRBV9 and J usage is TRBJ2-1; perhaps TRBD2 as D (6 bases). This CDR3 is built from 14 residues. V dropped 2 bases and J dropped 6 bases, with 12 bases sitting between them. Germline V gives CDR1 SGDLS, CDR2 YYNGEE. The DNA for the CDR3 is TGTGCCAGCAGCGTGGGGGACTCCCCCAATGAGCAGTTCTTC. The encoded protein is CASSVGDSPNEQFF.

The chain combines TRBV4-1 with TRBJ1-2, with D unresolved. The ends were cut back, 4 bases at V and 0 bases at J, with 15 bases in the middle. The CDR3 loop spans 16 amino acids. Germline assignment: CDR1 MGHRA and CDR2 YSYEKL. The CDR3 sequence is CASSLDRVTTNYGYTF. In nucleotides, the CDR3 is TGCGCCAGCAGCCTTGACCGGGTCACCACTAACTATGGCTACACCTTC.

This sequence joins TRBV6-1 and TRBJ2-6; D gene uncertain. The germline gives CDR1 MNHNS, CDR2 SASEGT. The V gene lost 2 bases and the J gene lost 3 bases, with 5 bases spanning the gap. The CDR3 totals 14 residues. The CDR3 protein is CASSEQVGANVLTF. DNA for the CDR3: TGTGCCAGCAGTGAACAGGTTGGGGCCAACGTCCTGACTTTC.

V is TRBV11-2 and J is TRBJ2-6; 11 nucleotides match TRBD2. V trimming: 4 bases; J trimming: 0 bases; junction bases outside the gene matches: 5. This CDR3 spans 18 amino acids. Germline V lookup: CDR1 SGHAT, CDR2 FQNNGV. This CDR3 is CASSSRLAGSSGANVLTF. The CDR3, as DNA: TGTGCCAGCAGCTCCCGACTAGCGGGAAGCTCTGGGGCCAACGTCCTGACTTTC.

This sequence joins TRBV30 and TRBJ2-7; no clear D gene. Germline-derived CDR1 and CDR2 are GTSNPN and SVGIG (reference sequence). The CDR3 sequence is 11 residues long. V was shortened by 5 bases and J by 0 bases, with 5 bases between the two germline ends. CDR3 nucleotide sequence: TGTGCCTGGCAACTCTCCTACGAGCAGTACTTC. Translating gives CAWQLSYEQYF.

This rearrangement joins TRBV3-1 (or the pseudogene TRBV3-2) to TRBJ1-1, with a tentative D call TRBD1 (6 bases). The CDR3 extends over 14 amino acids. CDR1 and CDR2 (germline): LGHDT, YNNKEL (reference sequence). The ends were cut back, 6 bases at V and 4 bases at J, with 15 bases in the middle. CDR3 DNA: TGTGCCAGCAGACAGGGCCCGATGGGCACTGAAGCTTTCTTT. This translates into CASRQGPMGTEAFF.

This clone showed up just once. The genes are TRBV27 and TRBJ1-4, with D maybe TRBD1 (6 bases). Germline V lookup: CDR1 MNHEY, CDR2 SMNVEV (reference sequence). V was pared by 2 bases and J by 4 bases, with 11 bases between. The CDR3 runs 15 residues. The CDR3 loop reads CASSLQGIGNEKLFF. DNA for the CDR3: TGTGCCAGCAGTTTACAGGGGATAGGTAATGAAAAACTGTTTTTT.

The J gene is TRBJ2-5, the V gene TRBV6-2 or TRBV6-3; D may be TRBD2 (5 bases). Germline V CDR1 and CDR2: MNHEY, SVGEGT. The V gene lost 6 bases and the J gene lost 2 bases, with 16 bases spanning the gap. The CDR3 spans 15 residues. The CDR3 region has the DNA TGTGCCAGCAGCCCTGGTCGGGGATTACAAGAGACCCAGTACTTC. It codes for CASSPGRGLQETQYF.

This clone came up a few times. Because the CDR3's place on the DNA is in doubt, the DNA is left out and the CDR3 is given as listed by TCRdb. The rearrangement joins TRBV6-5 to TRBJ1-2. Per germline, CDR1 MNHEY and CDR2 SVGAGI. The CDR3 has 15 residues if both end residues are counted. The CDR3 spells CASSTSTRSNYGYTF.

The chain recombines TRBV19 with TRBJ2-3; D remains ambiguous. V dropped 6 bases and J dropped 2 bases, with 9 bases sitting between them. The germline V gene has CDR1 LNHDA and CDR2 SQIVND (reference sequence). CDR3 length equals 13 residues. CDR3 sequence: CASRGTNTDTQYF. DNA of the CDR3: TGTGCCAGTAGGGGCACAAACACAGATACGCAGTATTTT.

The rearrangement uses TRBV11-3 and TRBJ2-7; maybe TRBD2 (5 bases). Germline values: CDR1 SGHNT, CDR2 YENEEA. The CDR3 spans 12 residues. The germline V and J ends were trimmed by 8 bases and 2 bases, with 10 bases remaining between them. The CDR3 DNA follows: TGTGCCAGCGCTCGGGATGCCTACGAGCAGTACTTC. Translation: CASARDAYEQYF. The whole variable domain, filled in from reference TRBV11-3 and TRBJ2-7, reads EAGVVQSPRYKIIEKKQPVAFWCNPISGHNTLYWYLQNLGQGPELLIRYENEEAVDDSQLPKDRFSAERLKGVDSTLKIQPAELGDSAVYLCASARDAYEQYFGPGTRLTVT.

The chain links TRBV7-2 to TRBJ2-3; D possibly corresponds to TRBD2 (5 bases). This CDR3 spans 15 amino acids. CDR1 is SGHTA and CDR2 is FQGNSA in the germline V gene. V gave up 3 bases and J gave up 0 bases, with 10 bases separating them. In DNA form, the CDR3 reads TGTGCCAGCAGCTTCAGGACTTCTAGCACAGATACGCAGTATTTT. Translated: CASSFRTSSTDTQYF.

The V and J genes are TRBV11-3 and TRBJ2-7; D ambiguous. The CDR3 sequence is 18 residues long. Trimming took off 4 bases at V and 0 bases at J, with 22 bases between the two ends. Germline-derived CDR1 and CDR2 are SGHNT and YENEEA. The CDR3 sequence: CASSYNPANTGGSYEQYF. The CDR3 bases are TGTGCCAGCAGCTATAACCCGGCGAATACCGGCGGCTCCTACGAGCAGTACTTC.